A single sample is the source of the 5 T cell receptor beta chains below, sequenced in a study of tumor and adjacent non-tumor tissue in lung cancer. The library came from three nested PCR rounds adapted from ARM-PCR protocols. TCRdb fed the multiplex PCR reads into MiXCR, producing one record per CDR3 protein. The sample includes about 200,000 distinct CDR3 sequences, 70% to 75% of them seen just once. RNA was extracted from bulk tissue without any cell sorting. The sequencing input was lung tumor tissue. Receptors were obtained from a man aged 55 to 69 with non-small cell lung cancer.

This chain joins TRBV6-6 and TRBJ2-7; TRBD1 matches at 7 bases. Germline V gives CDR1 MNHNY, CDR2 SVGAGI (reference sequence). CDR3 size: 16 residues. J lost 3 bases, V lost 10 bases, and 18 bases had no gene match. The CDR3 DNA sequence: TGTGCCACCAGACCCAAAATAAGGGACAGCCACTACGAGCAGTACTTC. Translating gives CATRPKIRDSHYEQYF.

The rearrangement links TRBV6-2 or TRBV6-3 to TRBJ2-7, with D perhaps matching TRBD1 or TRBD2 (5 bases each). CDR3 size: 16 residues. Germline values: CDR1 MNHEY, CDR2 SVGEGT. Trimming left V 2 bases short and J 2 bases short, with 16 bases between. This chain's CDR3 is CASSYESGRWTYEQYF. CDR3 coding DNA: TGTGCCAGCAGTTACGAATCGGGGCGATGGACCTACGAGCAGTACTTC.

The genes are TRBV11-2 and TRBJ2-5; perhaps TRBD2 as D (6 bases). Germline V gene sequence: CDR1 SGHAT, CDR2 FQNNGV. Trimming took off 1 base at V and 5 bases at J, with 20 bases between the two ends. The CDR3 totals 17 residues. CDR3 in amino acids: CASSLVLGLARAETQYF. CDR3 DNA: TGTGCCAGCAGCTTAGTTTTAGGGCTAGCGAGAGCTGAGACCCAGTACTTC.

The V call is TRBV11-2, the J call TRBJ2-7; no clear D. This CDR3 region has 15 residues. The V and J ends lost 3 bases and 3 bases respectively, with 15 bases between them. Per the germline V gene, CDR1 is SGHAT and CDR2 is FQNNGV. The CDR3 nucleotides read TGTGCCAGCAGCTTTGTCTCCACAGTTAACTACGAGCAGTACTTC. Translated: CASSFVSTVNYEQYF.

In the case of this clonotype: The germline gene is not matched at one end of the junction; a read error may be the cause. V is TRBV20-1 and J is TRBJ1-3; D is undetermined. The CDR3 is 12 residues long. Germline V gene lookup returns CDR1 DFQATT and CDR2 SNEGSKA (reference sequence). The CDR3 region is CGARRHGNSIYF. CDR3 nucleotide sequence: TGCGGTGCTCGGAGACATGGAAACAGCATATATTTT.